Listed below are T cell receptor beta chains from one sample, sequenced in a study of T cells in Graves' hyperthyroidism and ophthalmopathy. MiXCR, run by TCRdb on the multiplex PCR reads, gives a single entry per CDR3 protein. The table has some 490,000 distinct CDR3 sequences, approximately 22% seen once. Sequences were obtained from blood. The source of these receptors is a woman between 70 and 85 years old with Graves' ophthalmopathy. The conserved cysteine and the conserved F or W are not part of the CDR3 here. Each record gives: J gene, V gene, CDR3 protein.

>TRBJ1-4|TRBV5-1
ASKGVYGEKLF
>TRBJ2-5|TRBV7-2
ASSPRLGPGETQY
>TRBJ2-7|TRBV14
ASSQLGPYEQY
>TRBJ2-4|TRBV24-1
ATTGKAKNIQY
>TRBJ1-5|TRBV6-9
ASNWEHTSGQPQH
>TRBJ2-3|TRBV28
ASSSLAGSADTQY
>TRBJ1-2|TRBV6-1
ASSYAYRVRYGYT
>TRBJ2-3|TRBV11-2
ASSLGELPDTQY
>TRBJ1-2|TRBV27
ASRPGTGGGGYT
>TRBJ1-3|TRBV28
ASSIGNSGNTIY
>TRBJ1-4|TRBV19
AAGGGQTNEKLF
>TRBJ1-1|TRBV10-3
ATRTGITEAF
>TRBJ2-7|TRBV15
ATSRDTSDSYEQY
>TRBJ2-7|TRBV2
ASSPDTSGTGEQY
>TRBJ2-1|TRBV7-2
ASSLAGTPEQF
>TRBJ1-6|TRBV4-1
ASSQVRTGIRSPLH
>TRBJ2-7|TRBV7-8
ASSLAGGGHLFYEQY
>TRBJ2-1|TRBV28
ASSPYRTSMGISSYNEQF
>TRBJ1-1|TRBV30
AWSLGRISPEAF
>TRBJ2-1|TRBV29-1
SVGLAGVYNEQF
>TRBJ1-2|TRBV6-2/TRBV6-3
ASRTGARYGYT
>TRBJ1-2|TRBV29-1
SAIVKDRGGYGYT
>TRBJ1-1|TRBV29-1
SAIARPGVAEAF
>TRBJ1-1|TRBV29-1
SSGDGNTEAF
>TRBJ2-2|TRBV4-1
ASSQERRGTGELF
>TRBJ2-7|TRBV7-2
ASSLAAAISYEQY
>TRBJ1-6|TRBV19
ASSNRDSPLH
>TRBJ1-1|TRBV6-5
ASSYSGRAEGYTEAF